These 3 T cell receptor beta chains were sequenced from one sample in a study of T cell responses to AZD1222 COVID-19 vaccine. Some clones are missing from TCRdb's copy, which holds only in-frame ones; the method was immunoSEQ multiplex PCR. The sample has about 170,000 clones; roughly 92% are singletons. Source: peripheral blood, taken on day 0 of AZD1222 vaccination. These receptor sequences come from an adult in good health.

This chain connects TRBV7-9 to TRBJ1-1, with 8 bases identical to TRBD1. Germline values: CDR1 SEHNR, CDR2 FQNEAQ (reference sequence). J lost 4 bases, V lost 2 bases, and 3 bases had no gene match. The length of the CDR3 is 14 residues. The CDR3, as DNA: TGTGCCAGCAGCTTACAGGGGGCTGGCACTGAAGCTTTCTTT. Protein product: CASSLQGAGTEAFF.

The gene calls are TRBV3-1 (or the pseudogene TRBV3-2) and TRBJ2-1; D ambiguous. V lost 0 bases and J lost 5, with 11 bases in between. Germline values: CDR1 LGHDT, CDR2 YNNKEL (reference sequence). This CDR3 is 15 amino acids long. The CDR3 coding sequence is TGTGCCAGCAGCCAAGATTCTCGCAGGAACAATGAGCAGTTCTTC. Its translation is CASSQDSRRNNEQFF.

V and J are TRBV6-2 or TRBV6-3 and TRBJ2-4; 9 positions agree with TRBD1. Germline V CDR1 and CDR2: MNHEY, SVGEGT. J lost 4 bases, V lost 4 bases, and 14 bases had no gene match. The CDR3 consists of 18 residues. In DNA, the CDR3 is TGTGCCAGCAGTTCCATCTGGGACAGGGAGTTTGTGAAAAACATTCAGTACTTC. Translated: CASSSIWDREFVKNIQYF.